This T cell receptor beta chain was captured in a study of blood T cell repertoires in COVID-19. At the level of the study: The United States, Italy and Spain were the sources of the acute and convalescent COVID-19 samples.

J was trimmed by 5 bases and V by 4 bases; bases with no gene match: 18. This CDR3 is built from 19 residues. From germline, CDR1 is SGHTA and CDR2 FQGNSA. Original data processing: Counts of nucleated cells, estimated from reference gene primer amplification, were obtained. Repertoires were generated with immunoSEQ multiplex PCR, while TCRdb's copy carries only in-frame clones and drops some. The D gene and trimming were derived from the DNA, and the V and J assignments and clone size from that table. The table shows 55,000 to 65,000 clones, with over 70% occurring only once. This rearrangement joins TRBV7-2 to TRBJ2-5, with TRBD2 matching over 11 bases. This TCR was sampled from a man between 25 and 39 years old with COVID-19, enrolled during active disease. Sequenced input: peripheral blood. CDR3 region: CASSWLGLAGGPRGETQYF. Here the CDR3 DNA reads TGTGCCAGCAGCTGGTTAGGATTAGCGGGAGGGCCGCGGGGGGAGACCCAGTACTTC.